Detailed here is one T cell receptor beta chain. This table comes from immunoSEQ multiplex PCR, and its TCRdb copy is limited to in-frame clones, with some not included. The sample lists 90,000 to 100,000 clones; about 89% were seen once. This sample was taken from a study of T cell responses to AZD1222 COVID-19 vaccine. The origin of this receptor is an adult in good health. This specimen was peripheral blood, taken on day 0 of AZD1222 vaccination.

CDR3 nucleotides: TGTGCCCCCGGGTTGTGGTGGTCAGGGCAGTACGAGCAGTACTTC. This translates into CAPGLWWSGQYEQYF. The rearrangement links TRBV11-3 to TRBJ2-7; a possible D gene is TRBD1 (5 bases). This CDR3 spans 15 amino acids. Trimming removed 11 bases from V and 4 bases from J, with 24 bases in between. Germline values: CDR1 SGHNT, CDR2 YENEEA.